This paragraph covers one T cell receptor (beta chain) sequence. Its matching antigen is unknown. The sample belongs to a study of T cell clones after liver transplantation. Across the whole study: Three of eight recipients were HCV-positive; others had non-autoimmune, non-viral indications.

General study points: A larger donor-reactive than third-party decline suggested partial antigen-specific deletion.

Sequenced by immunoSEQ multiplex PCR; TCRdb stores in-frame clones only, minus some. The top ten clones hold more than 15% of a sample with some 9,000 clones, roughly 79% of them seen once. The sequences come from CD8+ T cells from blood, collected before liver transplant. This receptor was obtained from a human donor who received a liver transplant.

CDR3 nucleotide sequence: TGTGCCAGTAGTAGACAATGGGATAACTATGGCTACACCTTC. It translates to CASSRQWDNYGYTF. The chain joins TRBV19 to TRBJ1-2; D ambiguous. Between the trimmed V and J ends, which lost 4 bases and 1 base, there was a span of 10 bases. This CDR3 has 14 residues. The germline CDR1 and CDR2 sequences are LNHDA and SQIVND (reference sequence).